The sequence of this T cell receptor beta chain was determined in a study of T cell responses to AZD1222 COVID-19 vaccine. Assay used: immunoSEQ multiplex PCR; TCRdb lists only in-frame clones, some missing. Among 100,000 to 150,000 clones listed, more than 80% were seen once. Whole-study results and caveats: Recipients of two AZD1222 doses showed rising Spike-specific TCR breadth and depth. Clonal diversity was possibly underestimated, and white British individuals and females predominated among donors.

V was pared by 1 base and J by 9 bases, with 19 bases between. Germline V CDR1 and CDR2: MGHRA, YSYEKL. The CDR3 totals 16 residues. Details on this clone: The antigen is undetermined.

The gene calls are TRBV4-1 and TRBJ1-5, with a tentative D call TRBD1 (5 bases). The TCR comes from an adult who received the AZD1222 COVID-19 vaccine. Sequences were derived from peripheral blood, sampled 28 days after the second AZD1222 dose. CDR3 sequence reads: CASSQAGGGYGRPQHF. CDR3 DNA sequence: TGCGCCAGCAGCCAAGCCGGCGGGGGGTACGGTCGGCCCCAGCATTTT.